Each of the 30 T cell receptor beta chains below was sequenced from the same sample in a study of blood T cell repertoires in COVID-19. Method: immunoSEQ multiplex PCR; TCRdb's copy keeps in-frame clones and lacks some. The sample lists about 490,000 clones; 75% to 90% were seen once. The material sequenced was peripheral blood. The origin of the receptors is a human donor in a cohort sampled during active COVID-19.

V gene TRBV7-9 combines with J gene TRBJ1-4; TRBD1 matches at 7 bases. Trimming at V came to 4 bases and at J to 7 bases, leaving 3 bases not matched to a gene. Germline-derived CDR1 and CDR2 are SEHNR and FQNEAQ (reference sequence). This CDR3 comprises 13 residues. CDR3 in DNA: TGTGCCAGCAGCTCCGGGACAGCTGAAAAACTGTTTTTT. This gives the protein CASSSGTAEKLFF.

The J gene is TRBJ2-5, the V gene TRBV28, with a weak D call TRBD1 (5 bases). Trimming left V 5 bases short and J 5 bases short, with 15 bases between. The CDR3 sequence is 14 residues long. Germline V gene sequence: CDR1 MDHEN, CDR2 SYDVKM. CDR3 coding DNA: TGTGCCAGCAGTCCAGTAGGGGCCGGGGAGACCCAGTACTTC. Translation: CASSPVGAGETQYF.

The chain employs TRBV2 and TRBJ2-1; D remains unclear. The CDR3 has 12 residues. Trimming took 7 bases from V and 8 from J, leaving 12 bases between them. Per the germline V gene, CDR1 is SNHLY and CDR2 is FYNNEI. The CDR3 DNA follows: TGTGCCAGCACGGCCCCAGGCGATGAGCAGTTCTTC. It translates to CASTAPGDEQFF.

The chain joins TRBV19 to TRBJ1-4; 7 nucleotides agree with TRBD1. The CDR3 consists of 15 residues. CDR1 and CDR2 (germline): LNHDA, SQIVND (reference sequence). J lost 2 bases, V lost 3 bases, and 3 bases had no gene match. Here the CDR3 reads CASSIRGQTNEKLFF. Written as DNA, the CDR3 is TGTGCCAGTAGTATCCGGGGACAGACTAATGAAAAACTGTTTTTT.

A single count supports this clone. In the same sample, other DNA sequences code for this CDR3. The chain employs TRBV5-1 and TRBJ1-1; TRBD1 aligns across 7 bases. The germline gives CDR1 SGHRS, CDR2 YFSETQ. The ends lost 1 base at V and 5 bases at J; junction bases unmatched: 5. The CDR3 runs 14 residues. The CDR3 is CASSLSGRGTEAFF. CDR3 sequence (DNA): TGCGCCAGCAGCTTGTCAGGCAGGGGGACTGAAGCTTTCTTT.

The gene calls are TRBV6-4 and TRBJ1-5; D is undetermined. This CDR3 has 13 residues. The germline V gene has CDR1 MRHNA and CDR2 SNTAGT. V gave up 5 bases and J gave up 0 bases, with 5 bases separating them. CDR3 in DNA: TGTGCCAGCAGTTCATTTAGCAATCAGCCCCAGCATTTT. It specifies CASSSFSNQPQHF.

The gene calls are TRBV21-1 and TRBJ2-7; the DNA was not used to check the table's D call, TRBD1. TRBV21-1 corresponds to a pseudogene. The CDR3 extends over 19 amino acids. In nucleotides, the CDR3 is TGTGCCAGCAGCAAAAACCGGCCGGACAGGGGGCTAGCAAAGAACGAGCAGTACTTC. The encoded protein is CASSKNRPDRGLAKNEQYF.

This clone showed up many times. CDR3 bases: TGTGCCAGCAGTTTGGCAGGGGGCGCCCCGTGGAATGGCTACACCTTC. Translated, it gives CASSLAGGAPWNGYTF. The chain links TRBV28 to TRBJ1-2; 8 bases agree with TRBD1. This CDR3 has 16 amino acids. The ends lost 3 bases at V and 6 bases at J; junction bases unmatched: 12. Germline V gives CDR1 MDHEN, CDR2 SYDVKM.

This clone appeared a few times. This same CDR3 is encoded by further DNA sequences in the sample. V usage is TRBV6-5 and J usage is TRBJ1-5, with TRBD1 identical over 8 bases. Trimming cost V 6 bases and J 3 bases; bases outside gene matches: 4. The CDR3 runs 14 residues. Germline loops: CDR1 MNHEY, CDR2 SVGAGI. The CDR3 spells CASSDRGSNQPQHF. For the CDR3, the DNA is TGTGCCAGCAGCGACAGGGGTTCCAATCAGCCCCAGCATTTT.

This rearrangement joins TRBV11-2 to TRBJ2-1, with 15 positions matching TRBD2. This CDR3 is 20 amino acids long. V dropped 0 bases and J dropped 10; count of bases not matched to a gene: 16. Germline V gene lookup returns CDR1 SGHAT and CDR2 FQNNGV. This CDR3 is CASSLDIGGRTSGRAWEQFF. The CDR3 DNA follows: TGTGCCAGCAGCTTAGATATCGGGGGGAGGACTAGCGGGAGGGCCTGGGAGCAGTTCTTC.

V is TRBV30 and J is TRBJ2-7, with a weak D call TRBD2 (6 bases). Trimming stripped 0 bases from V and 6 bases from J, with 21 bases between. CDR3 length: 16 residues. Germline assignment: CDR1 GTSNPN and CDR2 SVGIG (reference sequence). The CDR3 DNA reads TGTGCCTGGAGTGTATTCCCTGGCGGAGGGGCTCGCGAGCAGTACTTC. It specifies CAWSVFPGGGAREQYF. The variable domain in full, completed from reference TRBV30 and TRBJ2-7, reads SQTIHQWPATLVQPVGSPLSLECTVEGTSNPNLYWYRQAAGRGLQLLFYSVGIGQISSEVPQNLSASRPQDRQFILSSKKLLLSDSGFYLCAWSVFPGGGAREQYFGPGTRLTVT.

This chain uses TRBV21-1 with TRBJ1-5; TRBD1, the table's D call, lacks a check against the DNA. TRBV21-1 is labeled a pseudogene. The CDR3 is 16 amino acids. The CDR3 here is CASSKGDRISNQPQHF. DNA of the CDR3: TGTGCCAGCAGCAAAGGGGACAGGATTAGCAATCAGCCCCAGCATTTT.

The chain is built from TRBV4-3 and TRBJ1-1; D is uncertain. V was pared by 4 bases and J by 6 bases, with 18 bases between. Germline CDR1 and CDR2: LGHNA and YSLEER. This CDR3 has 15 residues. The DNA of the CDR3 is TGCGCCAGCAGCCCTAACCCGTCCCGGGAAGCTGAAGCTTTCTTT. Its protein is CASSPNPSREAEAFF.

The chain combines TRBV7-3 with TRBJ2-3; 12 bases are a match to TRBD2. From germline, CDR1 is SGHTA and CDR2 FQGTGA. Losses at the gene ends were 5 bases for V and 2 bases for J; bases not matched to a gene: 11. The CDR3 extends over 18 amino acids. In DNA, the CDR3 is TGTGCCAGCAGCAGCCTCCCGGGACTAGCGGGTTCCACAGATACGCAGTATTTT. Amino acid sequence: CASSSLPGLAGSTDTQYF.

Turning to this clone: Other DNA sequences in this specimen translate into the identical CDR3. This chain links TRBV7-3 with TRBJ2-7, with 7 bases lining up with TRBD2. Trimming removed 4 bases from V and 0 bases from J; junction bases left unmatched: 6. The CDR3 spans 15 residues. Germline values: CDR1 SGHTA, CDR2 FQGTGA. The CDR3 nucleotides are TGTGCCAGCAGCTCCTCTAGCGGTAGCTCCTACGAGCAGTACTTC. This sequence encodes CASSSSSGSSYEQYF. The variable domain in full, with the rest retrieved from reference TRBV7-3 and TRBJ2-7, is GAGVSQTPSNKVTEKGKYVELRCDPISGHTALYWYRQSLGQGPEFLIYFQGTGAADDSGLPNDRFFAVRPEGSVSTLKIQRTERGDSAVYLCASSSSSGSSYEQYFGPGTRLTVT.

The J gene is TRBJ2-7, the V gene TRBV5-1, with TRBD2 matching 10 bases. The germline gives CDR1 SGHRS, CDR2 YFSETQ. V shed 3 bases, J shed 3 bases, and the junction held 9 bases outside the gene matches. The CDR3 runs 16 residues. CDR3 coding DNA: TGCGCCAGCAGCTACCTTACTAGCGGGAACCGCTACGAGCAGTACTTC. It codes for CASSYLTSGNRYEQYF. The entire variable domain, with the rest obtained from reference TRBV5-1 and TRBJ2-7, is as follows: KAGVTQTPRYLIKTRGQQVTLSCSPISGHRSVSWYQQTPGQGLQFLFEYFSETQRNKGNFPGRFSGRQFSNSRSEMNVSTLELGDSALYLCASSYLTSGNRYEQYFGPGTRLTVT.

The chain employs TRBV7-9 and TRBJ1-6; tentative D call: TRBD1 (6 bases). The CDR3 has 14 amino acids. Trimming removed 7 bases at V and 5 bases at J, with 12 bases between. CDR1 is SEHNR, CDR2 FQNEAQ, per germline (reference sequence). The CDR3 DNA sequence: TGTGCCAGCACCCTAGACAGGAATAATTCACCCCTCCACTTT. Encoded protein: CASTLDRNNSPLHF.

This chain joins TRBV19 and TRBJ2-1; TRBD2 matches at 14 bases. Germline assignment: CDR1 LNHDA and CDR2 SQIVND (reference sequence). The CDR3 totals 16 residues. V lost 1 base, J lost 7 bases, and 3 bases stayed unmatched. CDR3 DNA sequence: TGTGCCAGTAGTATAGCTCGGACTAGCGGGAGGAATGAGCAGTTCTTC. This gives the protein CASSIARTSGRNEQFF.

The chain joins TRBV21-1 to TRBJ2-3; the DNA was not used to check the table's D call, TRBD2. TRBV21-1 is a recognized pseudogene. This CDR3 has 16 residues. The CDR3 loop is CASSPLPRKRTDTQYF. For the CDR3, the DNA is TGTGCCAGCAGCCCACTACCCCGAAAAAGGACAGATACGCAGTATTTT.

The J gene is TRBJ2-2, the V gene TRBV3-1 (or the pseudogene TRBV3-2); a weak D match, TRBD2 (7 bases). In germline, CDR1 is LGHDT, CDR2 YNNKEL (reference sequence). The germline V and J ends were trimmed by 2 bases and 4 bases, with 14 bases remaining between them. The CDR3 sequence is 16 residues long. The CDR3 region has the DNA TGTGCCAGCAGCCAATCGGGCGGGGGCGGCACCGGGGAGCTGTTTTTT. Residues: CASSQSGGGGTGELFF.

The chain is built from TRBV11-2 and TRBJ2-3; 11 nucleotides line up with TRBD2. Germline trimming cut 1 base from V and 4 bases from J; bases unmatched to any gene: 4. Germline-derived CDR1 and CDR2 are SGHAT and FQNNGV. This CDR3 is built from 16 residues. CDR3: CASSLGLAGGSDTQYF. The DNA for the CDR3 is TGTGCCAGCAGCTTAGGGCTAGCGGGAGGTTCAGATACGCAGTATTTT. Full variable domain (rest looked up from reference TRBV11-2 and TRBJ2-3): EAGVAQSPRYKIIEKRQSVAFWCNPISGHATLYWYQQILGQGPKLLIQFQNNGVVDDSQLPKDRFSAERLKGVDSTLKIQPAKLEDSAVYLCASSLGLAGGSDTQYFGPGTRLTVL.

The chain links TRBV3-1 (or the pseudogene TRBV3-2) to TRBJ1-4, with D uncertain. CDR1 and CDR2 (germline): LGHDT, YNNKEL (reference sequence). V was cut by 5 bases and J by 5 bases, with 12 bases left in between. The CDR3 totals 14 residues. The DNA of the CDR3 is TGTGCCAGCAGCACCGGGTCTTTAAATGAAAAACTGTTTTTT. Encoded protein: CASSTGSLNEKLFF.

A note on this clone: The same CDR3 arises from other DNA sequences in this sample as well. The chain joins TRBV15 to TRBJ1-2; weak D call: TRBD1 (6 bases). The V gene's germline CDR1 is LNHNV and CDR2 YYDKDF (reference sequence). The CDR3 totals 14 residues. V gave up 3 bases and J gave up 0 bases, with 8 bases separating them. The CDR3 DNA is TGTGCCACCAGCAGGGACAGAGCTAACTATGGCTACACCTTC. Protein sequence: CATSRDRANYGYTF.

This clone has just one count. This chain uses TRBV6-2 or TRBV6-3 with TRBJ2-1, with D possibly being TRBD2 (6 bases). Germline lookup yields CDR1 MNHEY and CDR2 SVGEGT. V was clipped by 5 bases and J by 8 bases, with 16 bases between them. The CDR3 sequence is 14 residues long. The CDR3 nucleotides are TGTGCCAGCAGTCGCGCCGGGGGTCGGGATGAGCAGTTCTTC. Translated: CASSRAGGRDEQFF.

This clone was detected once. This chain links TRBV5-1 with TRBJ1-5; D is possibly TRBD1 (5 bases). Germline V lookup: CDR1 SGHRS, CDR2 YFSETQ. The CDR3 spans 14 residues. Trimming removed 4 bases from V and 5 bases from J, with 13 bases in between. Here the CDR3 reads CASSPGTGDQPQHF. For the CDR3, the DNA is TGCGCCAGCAGCCCCGGGACGGGGGATCAGCCCCAGCATTTT.

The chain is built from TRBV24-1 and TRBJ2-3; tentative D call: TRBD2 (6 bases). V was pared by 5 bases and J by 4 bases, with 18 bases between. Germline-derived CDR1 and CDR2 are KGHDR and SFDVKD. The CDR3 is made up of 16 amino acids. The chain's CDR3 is CATSGPTSVGPDTQYF. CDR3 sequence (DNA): TGTGCCACCAGTGGGCCGACTAGTGTGGGGCCAGATACGCAGTATTTT.

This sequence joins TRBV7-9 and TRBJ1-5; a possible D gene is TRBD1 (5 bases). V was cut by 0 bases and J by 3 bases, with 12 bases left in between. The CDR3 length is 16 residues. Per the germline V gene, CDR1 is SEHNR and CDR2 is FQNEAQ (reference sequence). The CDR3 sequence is CASSLAAGGTNQPQHF. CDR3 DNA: TGTGCCAGCAGCTTAGCGGCGGGGGGAACCAATCAGCCCCAGCATTTT.

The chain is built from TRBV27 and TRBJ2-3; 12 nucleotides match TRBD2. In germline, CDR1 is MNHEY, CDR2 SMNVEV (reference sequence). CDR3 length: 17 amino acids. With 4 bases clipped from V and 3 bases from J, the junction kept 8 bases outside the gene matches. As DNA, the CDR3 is TGTGCCAGCAGTTCGCAGCGGACTAGCGGGACTACAGATACGCAGTATTTT. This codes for CASSSQRTSGTTDTQYF.

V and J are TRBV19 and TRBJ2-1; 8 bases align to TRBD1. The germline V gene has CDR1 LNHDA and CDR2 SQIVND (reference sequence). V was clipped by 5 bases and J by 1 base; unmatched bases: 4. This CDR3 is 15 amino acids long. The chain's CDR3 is CASSFTGGSYNEQFF. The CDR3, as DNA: TGTGCCAGTAGTTTCACAGGGGGGTCCTACAATGAGCAGTTCTTC.

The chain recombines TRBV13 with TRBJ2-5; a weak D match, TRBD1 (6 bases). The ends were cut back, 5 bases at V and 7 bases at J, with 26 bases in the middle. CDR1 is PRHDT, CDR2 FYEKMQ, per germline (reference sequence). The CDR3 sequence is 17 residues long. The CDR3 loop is CASSPYQGTQRGLTQYF. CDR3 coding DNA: TGTGCCAGCAGCCCGTACCAGGGGACCCAACGAGGGTTGACCCAGTACTTC.